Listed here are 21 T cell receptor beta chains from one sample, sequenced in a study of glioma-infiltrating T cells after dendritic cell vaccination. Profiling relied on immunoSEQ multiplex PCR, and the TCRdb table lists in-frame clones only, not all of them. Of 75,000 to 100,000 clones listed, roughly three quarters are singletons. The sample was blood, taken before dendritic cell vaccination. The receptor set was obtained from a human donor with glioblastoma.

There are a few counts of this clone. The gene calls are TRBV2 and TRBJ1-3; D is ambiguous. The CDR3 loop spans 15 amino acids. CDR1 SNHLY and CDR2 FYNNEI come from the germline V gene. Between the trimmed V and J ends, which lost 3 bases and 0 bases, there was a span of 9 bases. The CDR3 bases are TGTGCCAGCAGTGATAGTCTGAACTCTGGAAACACCATATATTTT. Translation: CASSDSLNSGNTIYF.

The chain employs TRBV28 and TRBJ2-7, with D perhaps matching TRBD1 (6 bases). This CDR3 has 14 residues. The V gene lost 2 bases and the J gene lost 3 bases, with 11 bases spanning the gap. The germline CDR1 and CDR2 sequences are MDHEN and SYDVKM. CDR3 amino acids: CASSLAGVGYEQYF. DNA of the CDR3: TGTGCCAGCAGTTTAGCAGGGGTTGGCTACGAGCAGTACTTC.

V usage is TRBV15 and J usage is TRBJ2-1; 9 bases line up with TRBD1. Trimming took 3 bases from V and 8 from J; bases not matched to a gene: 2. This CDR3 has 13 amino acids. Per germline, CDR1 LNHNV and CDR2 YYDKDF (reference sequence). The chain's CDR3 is CATSRGQGYEQFF. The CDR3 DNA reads TGTGCCACCAGCAGGGGACAGGGATATGAGCAGTTCTTC. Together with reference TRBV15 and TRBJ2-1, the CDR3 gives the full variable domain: DAMVIQNPRYQVTQFGKPVTLSCSQTLNHNVMYWYQQKSSQAPKLLFHYYDKDFNNEADTPDNFQSRRPNTSFCFLDIRSPGLGDTAMYLCATSRGQGYEQFFGPGTRLTVL.

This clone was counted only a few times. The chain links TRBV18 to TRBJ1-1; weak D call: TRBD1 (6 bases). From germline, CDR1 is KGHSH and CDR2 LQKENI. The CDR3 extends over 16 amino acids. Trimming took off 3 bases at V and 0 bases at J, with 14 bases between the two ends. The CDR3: CASSPRTADLNTEAFF. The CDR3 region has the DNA TGTGCCAGCTCACCTAGGACAGCCGACTTGAACACTGAAGCTTTCTTT.

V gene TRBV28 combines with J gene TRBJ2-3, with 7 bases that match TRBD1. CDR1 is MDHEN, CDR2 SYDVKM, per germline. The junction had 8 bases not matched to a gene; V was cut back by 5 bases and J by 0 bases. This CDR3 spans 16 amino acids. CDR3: CASSPQRGRSTDTQYF. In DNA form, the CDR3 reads TGTGCCAGCAGTCCCCAAAGGGGGCGAAGCACAGATACGCAGTATTTT.

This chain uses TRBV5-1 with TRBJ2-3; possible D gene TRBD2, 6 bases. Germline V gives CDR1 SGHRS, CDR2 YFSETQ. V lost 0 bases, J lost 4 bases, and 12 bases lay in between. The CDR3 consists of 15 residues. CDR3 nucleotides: TGCGCCAGCAGCTTGGCCGGAGGGGTAGCAGATACGCAGTATTTT. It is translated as CASSLAGGVADTQYF.

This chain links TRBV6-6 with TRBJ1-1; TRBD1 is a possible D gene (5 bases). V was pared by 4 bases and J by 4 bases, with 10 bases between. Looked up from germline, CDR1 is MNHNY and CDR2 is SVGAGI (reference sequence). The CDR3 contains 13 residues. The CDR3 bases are TGTGCCAGCAGTTTCGACAGCAGCACTGAAGCTTTCTTT. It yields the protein CASSFDSSTEAFF.

CDR3 region: CASSEFHRTGLNTEAFF. In DNA form, the CDR3 reads TGTGCCAGCAGTGAATTCCATCGGACAGGCTTGAACACTGAAGCTTTCTTT. The rearrangement joins TRBV2 to TRBJ1-1; TRBD1 aligns across 7 bases. J gave up 0 bases and V 2 bases, and 9 bases lay outside the gene matches. CDR3 length: 17 amino acids. The V gene's germline CDR1 is SNHLY and CDR2 FYNNEI.

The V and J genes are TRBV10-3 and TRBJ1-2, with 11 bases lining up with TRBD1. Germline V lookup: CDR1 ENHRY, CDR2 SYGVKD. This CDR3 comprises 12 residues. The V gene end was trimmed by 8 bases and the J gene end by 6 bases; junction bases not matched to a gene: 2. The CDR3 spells CAIRDRGDGYTF. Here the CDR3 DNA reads TGTGCCATCCGGGACAGGGGGGATGGCTACACCTTC.

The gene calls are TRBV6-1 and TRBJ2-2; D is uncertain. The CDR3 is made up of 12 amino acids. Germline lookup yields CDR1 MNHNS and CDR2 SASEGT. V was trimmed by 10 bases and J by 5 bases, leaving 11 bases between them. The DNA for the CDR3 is TGTGCCACCTCCCAGAAGACCGGGGAGCTGTTTTTT. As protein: CATSQKTGELFF.

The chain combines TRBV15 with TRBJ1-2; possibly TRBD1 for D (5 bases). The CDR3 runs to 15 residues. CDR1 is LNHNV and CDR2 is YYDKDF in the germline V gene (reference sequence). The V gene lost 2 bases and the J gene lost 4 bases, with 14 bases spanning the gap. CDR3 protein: CATSRRYDSLYGYTF. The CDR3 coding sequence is TGTGCCACCAGCAGACGTTACGACAGCCTCTATGGCTACACCTTC.

CDR3: CASSFGASIADTQYF. DNA of the CDR3: TGTGCCAGCAGCTTCGGAGCTAGTATAGCAGATACGCAGTATTTT. The chain is built from TRBV7-2 and TRBJ2-3; D is unresolved. V shed 3 bases and J shed 4 bases, with 14 bases lying between them. The CDR3 extends over 15 amino acids. Per the germline V gene, CDR1 is SGHTA and CDR2 is FQGNSA.

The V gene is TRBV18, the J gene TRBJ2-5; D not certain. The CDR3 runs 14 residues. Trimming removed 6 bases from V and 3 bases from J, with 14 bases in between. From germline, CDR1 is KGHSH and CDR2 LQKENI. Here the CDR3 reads CASSRSSGEETQYF. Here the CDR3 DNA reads TGTGCCAGCTCCCGAAGTAGTGGTGAAGAGACCCAGTACTTC.

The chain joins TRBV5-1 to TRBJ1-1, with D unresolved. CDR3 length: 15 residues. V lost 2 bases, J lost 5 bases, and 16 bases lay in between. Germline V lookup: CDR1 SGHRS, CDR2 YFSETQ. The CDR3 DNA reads TGCGCCAGCAGCTTAGTAATCGACTCGGTAACTGAAGCTTTCTTT. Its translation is CASSLVIDSVTEAFF.

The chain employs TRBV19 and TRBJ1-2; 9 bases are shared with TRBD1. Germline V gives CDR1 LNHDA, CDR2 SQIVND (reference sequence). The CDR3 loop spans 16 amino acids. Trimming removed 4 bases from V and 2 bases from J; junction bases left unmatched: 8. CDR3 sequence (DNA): TGTGCCAGTAGTAAGAGCTCCGGGACAGGGAACTATGGCTACACCTTC. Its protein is CASSKSSGTGNYGYTF.

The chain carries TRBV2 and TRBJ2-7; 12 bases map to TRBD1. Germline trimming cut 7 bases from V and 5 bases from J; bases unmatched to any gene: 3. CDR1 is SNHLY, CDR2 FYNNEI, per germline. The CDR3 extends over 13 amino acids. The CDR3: CASTGTGGDEQYF. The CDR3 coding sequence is TGTGCCAGCACGGGGACAGGGGGCGACGAGCAGTACTTC. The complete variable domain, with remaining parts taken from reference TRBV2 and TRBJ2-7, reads EPEVTQTPSHQVTQMGQEVILRCVPISNHLYFYWYRQILGQKVEFLVSFYNNEISEKSEIFDDQFSVERPDGSNFTLKIRSTKLEDSAMYFCASTGTGGDEQYFGPGTRLTVT.

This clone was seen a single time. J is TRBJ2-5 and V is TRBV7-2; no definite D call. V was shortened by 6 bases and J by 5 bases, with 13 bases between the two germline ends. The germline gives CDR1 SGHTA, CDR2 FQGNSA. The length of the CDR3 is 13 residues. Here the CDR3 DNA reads TGTGCCAGCAGTCGATTAGTAGCCGAGACCCAGTACTTC. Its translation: CASSRLVAETQYF. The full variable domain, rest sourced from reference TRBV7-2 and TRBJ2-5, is GAGVSQSPSNKVTEKGKDVELRCDPISGHTALYWYRQSLGQGLEFLIYFQGNSAPDKSGLPSDRFSAERTGGSVSTLTIQRTQQEDSAVYLCASSRLVAETQYFGPGTRLLVL.

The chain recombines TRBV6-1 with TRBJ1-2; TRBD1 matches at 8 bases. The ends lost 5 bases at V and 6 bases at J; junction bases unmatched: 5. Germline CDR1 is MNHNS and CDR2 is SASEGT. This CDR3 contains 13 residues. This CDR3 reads CASSSPGQDGYTF. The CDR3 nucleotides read TGTGCCAGCAGTTCACCGGGACAGGATGGCTACACCTTC.

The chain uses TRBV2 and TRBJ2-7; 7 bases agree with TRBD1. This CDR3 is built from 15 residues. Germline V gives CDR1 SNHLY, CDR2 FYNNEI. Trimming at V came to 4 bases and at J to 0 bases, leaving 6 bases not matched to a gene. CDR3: CASSVDRVSSYEQYF. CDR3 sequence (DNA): TGTGCCAGCAGTGTAGACAGGGTGAGCTCCTACGAGCAGTACTTC.

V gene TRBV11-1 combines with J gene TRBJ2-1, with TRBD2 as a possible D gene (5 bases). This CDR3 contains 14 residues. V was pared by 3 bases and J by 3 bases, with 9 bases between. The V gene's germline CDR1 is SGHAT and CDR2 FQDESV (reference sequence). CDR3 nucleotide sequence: TGTGCCAGCAGCTTGGCCGGGAACTACAATGAGCAGTTCTTC. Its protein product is CASSLAGNYNEQFF.

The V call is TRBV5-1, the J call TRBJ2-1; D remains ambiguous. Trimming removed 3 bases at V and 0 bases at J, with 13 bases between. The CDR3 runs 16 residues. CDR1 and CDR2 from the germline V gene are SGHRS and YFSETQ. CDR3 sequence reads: CASSSVPASSYNEQFF. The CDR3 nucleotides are TGCGCCAGCAGCTCCGTCCCAGCTAGCTCCTACAATGAGCAGTTCTTC.